These 27 T cell receptor beta chains were sequenced from one sample in a study of control samples from healthy donors and cancer patients. Measured with immunoSEQ multiplex PCR; TCRdb has only the in-frame clones, and not every one. The table shows about 95,000 clones, with roughly nine tenths occurring only once. The material sequenced was blood. These TCRs come from a woman aged 70 to 79 in good health.

This chain uses TRBV6-5 with TRBJ2-7; tentatively, D is TRBD2 (6 bases). The germline V gene has CDR1 MNHEY and CDR2 SVGAGI. The CDR3 totals 15 residues. Trimming stripped 6 bases from V and 0 bases from J, with 15 bases between. The CDR3 DNA sequence: TGTGCCAGCAGGCGGGGACCCACCTCCTCCTACGAGCAGTACTTC. Translation: CASRRGPTSSYEQYF.

The chain links TRBV15 to TRBJ1-1; D is ambiguous. Germline CDR1 reads LNHNV; CDR2 reads YYDKDF (reference sequence). Trimming removed 0 bases from V and 3 bases from J, with 8 bases in between. The CDR3 is 14 amino acids. The CDR3 bases are TGTGCCACCAGCAGAGATCGGGCGGACACTGAAGCTTTCTTT. Protein product: CATSRDRADTEAFF.

V gene TRBV19 combines with J gene TRBJ1-5; D unclear. Germline assignment: CDR1 LNHDA and CDR2 SQIVND (reference sequence). V was shortened by 6 bases and J by 4 bases, with 13 bases between the two germline ends. The CDR3 extends over 14 amino acids. The CDR3 coding sequence is TGTGCCAGTAGGATACGGACCTCAAATCAGCCCCAGCATTTT. It is translated as CASRIRTSNQPQHF.

V is TRBV30 and J is TRBJ1-2; D gene uncertain. CDR1 is GTSNPN, CDR2 SVGIG, per germline (reference sequence). The CDR3 length is 11 residues. V was shortened by 3 bases and J by 4 bases, with 6 bases between the two germline ends. The CDR3 DNA follows: TGTGCCTGGAGACCAGCCTATGGCTACACCTTC. Protein sequence: CAWRPAYGYTF.

The gene calls are TRBV5-1 and TRBJ2-1, with D unresolved. Deletions cut 3 bases from V and 9 bases from J, with 10 bases between. The CDR3 has 12 residues. Germline assignment: CDR1 SGHRS and CDR2 YFSETQ. The CDR3 sequence: CASSSPEIEQFF. Here the CDR3 DNA reads TGCGCCAGCAGCTCGCCTGAAATTGAGCAGTTCTTC.

V and J are TRBV19 and TRBJ2-4; 9 nucleotides match TRBD1. This CDR3 contains 15 residues. Germline loops: CDR1 LNHDA, CDR2 SQIVND (reference sequence). V gave up 5 bases and J gave up 3 bases; unmatched junction bases: 5. The CDR3 protein is CASSLGQGGKNIQYF. Written as DNA, the CDR3 is TGTGCCAGTAGTTTGGGACAGGGCGGCAAAAACATTCAGTACTTC.

This chain joins TRBV25-1 and TRBJ2-1; 12 bases are shared with TRBD2. Trimming removed 8 bases from V and 10 bases from J; junction bases left unmatched: 12. Looked up from germline, CDR1 is MGHDK and CDR2 is SYGVNS. This CDR3 has 15 residues. CDR3 sequence reads: CASGEVTSGSREQFF. CDR3 nucleotide sequence: TGTGCCAGCGGGGAGGTGACTAGCGGGAGTAGGGAGCAGTTCTTC.

V and J are TRBV19 and TRBJ1-1; no firm D call. Trimming removed 4 bases at V and 7 bases at J, with 10 bases between. Germline values: CDR1 LNHDA, CDR2 SQIVND (reference sequence). The CDR3 covers 12 residues. CDR3 loop: CASSRFGDEAFF. In DNA form, the CDR3 reads TGTGCCAGTAGTAGATTCGGGGATGAAGCTTTCTTT.

The CDR3 spells CASSSGGPNNYGYTF. Written as DNA, the CDR3 is TGTGCCAGCAGCTCGGGGGGACCAAATAACTATGGCTACACCTTC. The chain has TRBV5-4 and TRBJ1-2; possible D gene TRBD1, 5 bases. The V gene's germline CDR1 is SGHNT and CDR2 YYREEE (reference sequence). The CDR3 loop spans 15 amino acids. V was trimmed by 3 bases and J by 1 base, leaving 13 bases between them.

Written as DNA, the CDR3 is TGTGCCAGTAGTGTACAGGGGCGGTTTGGCTACACCTTC. It specifies CASSVQGRFGYTF. The V and J genes are TRBV19 and TRBJ1-2, with 7 bases aligning to TRBD1. CDR3 size: 13 residues. The V segment lost 5 bases and the J segment 7 bases; nucleotides outside the gene matches: 7. Per the germline V gene, CDR1 is LNHDA and CDR2 is SQIVND (reference sequence).

The V and J genes are TRBV19 and TRBJ2-1; 7 bases line up with TRBD2. J lost 8 bases, V lost 5 bases, and 6 bases had no gene match. Germline CDR1 and CDR2: LNHDA and SQIVND (reference sequence). The CDR3 spans 13 residues. The CDR3 is CASSVSGIDEQFF. The CDR3 bases are TGTGCCAGTAGTGTAAGCGGGATCGATGAGCAGTTCTTC.

V and J are TRBV6-6 and TRBJ2-7, with 9 bases that match TRBD1. Germline CDR1 is MNHNY and CDR2 is SVGAGI (reference sequence). The V and J ends lost 4 bases and 4 bases, in that order; junction bases with no gene match: 5. The CDR3 extends over 14 amino acids. The CDR3 protein is CASSSGTGLYEQYF. Written as DNA, the CDR3 is TGTGCCAGCAGTTCTGGGACAGGGTTATACGAGCAGTACTTC.

The V and J genes are TRBV5-1 and TRBJ1-2; D might be TRBD1 (6 bases). V lost 1 base, J lost 7 bases, and 11 bases lay in between. The length of the CDR3 is 13 residues. CDR1 and CDR2 from the germline V gene are SGHRS and YFSETQ. CDR3 bases: TGCGCCAGCAGCTTGACAGGGAATTTTGGCTACACCTTC. It specifies CASSLTGNFGYTF.

V and J are TRBV10-3 and TRBJ2-7; TRBD1 might be the D (8 bases). Germline CDR1 reads ENHRY; CDR2 reads SYGVKD. V was cut by 8 bases and J by 4 bases, with 24 bases left in between. The CDR3 length is 16 residues. Here the CDR3 reads CAIASGGRDRIYEQYF. The CDR3 bases are TGTGCCATCGCGAGTGGGGGGAGGGACAGGATTTACGAGCAGTACTTC.

J is TRBJ1-1 and V is TRBV10-3, with 8 bases fitting TRBD1. CDR3 length equals 12 residues. The trim removed 5 bases at V and 8 bases at J, leaving 4 bases unmatched. Looked up from germline, CDR1 is ENHRY and CDR2 is SYGVKD. CDR3 sequence reads: CAISSGQGEAFF. CDR3 DNA sequence: TGTGCCATCAGTAGTGGACAGGGAGAAGCTTTCTTT.

V gene TRBV7-6 combines with J gene TRBJ1-5; D is perhaps TRBD1 (5 bases). The V gene lost 5 bases and the J gene lost 5 bases, with 25 bases spanning the gap. Per the germline V gene, CDR1 is SGHVS and CDR2 is FNYEAQ. This CDR3 is built from 18 residues. DNA of the CDR3: TGTGCCAGCAGCCTAAAAGGCTTGGGGGGTAGTATGGATCAGCCCCAGCATTTT. Amino acids: CASSLKGLGGSMDQPQHF.

The chain employs TRBV2 and TRBJ2-3; no clear D. Germline values: CDR1 SNHLY, CDR2 FYNNEI. V lost 2 bases to trimming and J lost 6 bases, with 9 bases between them. The CDR3 extends over 13 amino acids. CDR3 coding DNA: TGTGCCAGCAGTGAAATCGGCGGTGATACGCAGTATTTT. Residues: CASSEIGGDTQYF.

The CDR3: CAFPDRRAGRHDTGELFF. The CDR3 nucleotides are TGTGCCTTTCCCGATCGGCGGGCGGGGCGGCATGACACCGGGGAGCTGTTTTTT. This chain connects TRBV30 to TRBJ2-2; D is possibly TRBD2 (6 bases). Looked up from germline, CDR1 is GTSNPN and CDR2 is SVGIG (reference sequence). The ends were cut back, 7 bases at V and 3 bases at J, with 27 bases in the middle. The CDR3 runs to 18 residues.

The V and J genes are TRBV2 and TRBJ1-2; 11 positions match TRBD1. The CDR3 consists of 16 residues. The V gene's germline CDR1 is SNHLY and CDR2 FYNNEI. V lost 7 bases to trimming and J lost 1 base; unmatched junction nucleotides: 8. This chain's CDR3 is CASKRTGGEFNYGYTF. CDR3 coding DNA: TGTGCCAGCAAAAGGACAGGGGGCGAGTTTAACTATGGCTACACCTTC.

This clone was seen a single time. The chain uses TRBV28 and TRBJ2-1; 8 bases line up with TRBD2. Trimming took 3 bases from V and 9 from J; bases not matched to a gene: 10. Per the germline V gene, CDR1 is MDHEN and CDR2 is SYDVKM. The CDR3 is made up of 15 amino acids. In DNA form, the CDR3 reads TGTGCCAGCAGTTTCGGCCTGGGGACTAGAAGTGAGCAGTTCTTC. Amino acids: CASSFGLGTRSEQFF.

The chain uses TRBV10-2 and TRBJ2-7; TRBD2 aligns across 13 bases. The V gene end was trimmed by 4 bases and the J gene end by 6 bases; junction bases not matched to a gene: 6. CDR1 WSHSY and CDR2 SAAADI come from the germline V gene. The CDR3 covers 15 residues. The CDR3 region is CASSVLAGGESEQYF. In nucleotides, the CDR3 is TGCGCCAGCAGTGTACTAGCGGGGGGGGAGTCCGAGCAGTACTTC.

The chain couples TRBV28 to TRBJ1-3; D remains ambiguous. The CDR3 has 15 amino acids. Looked up from germline, CDR1 is MDHEN and CDR2 is SYDVKM. The ends were cut back, 3 bases at V and 0 bases at J, with 9 bases in the middle. Written as DNA, the CDR3 is TGTGCCAGCAGTTTTGGGCGGACCTCTGGAAACACCATATATTTT. Translating gives CASSFGRTSGNTIYF.

The V call is TRBV2, the J call TRBJ1-1; TRBD1 aligns across 8 bases. Germline-derived CDR1 and CDR2 are SNHLY and FYNNEI. The V segment lost 4 bases and the J segment 4 bases; nucleotides outside the gene matches: 5. This CDR3 has 14 amino acids. CDR3 loop: CASSGDRGGTEAFF. In nucleotides, the CDR3 is TGTGCCAGCAGTGGAGACAGGGGTGGCACTGAAGCTTTCTTT.

The table lists this clone with a count of one. The rearrangement links TRBV19 to TRBJ1-2, with TRBD1 matching 10 bases. Germline CDR1 and CDR2: LNHDA and SQIVND (reference sequence). V lost 5 bases to trimming and J lost 2 bases; unmatched junction nucleotides: 8. There are 16 residues in the CDR3. CDR3 region: CASSALGQGENYGYTF. For the CDR3, the DNA is TGTGCCAGTAGTGCCCTCGGACAGGGGGAGAACTATGGCTACACCTTC. The whole variable domain, remainder taken from reference TRBV19 and TRBJ1-2, is DGGITQSPKYLFRKEGQNVTLSCEQNLNHDAMYWYRQDPGQGLRLIYYSQIVNDFQKGDIAEGYSVSREKKESFPLTVTSAQKNPTAFYLCASSALGQGENYGYTFGSGTRLTVV.

This clone was counted a few times. The gene calls are TRBV6-6 and TRBJ2-2, with TRBD2 matching 8 bases. This CDR3 contains 16 residues. The J segment lost 1 base and the V segment lost 7 bases, leaving 8 bases of the junction unmatched. Looked up from germline, CDR1 is MNHNY and CDR2 is SVGAGI (reference sequence). The CDR3 nucleotides read TGTGCCAGCACGTCGGGAGGGCGGGGGAACACCGGGGAGCTGTTTTTT. Its translation: CASTSGGRGNTGELFF.

This clone was detected only once. This chain connects TRBV5-1 to TRBJ1-1; a weak D match, TRBD1 (6 bases). The V end lost 4 bases, the J end lost 4 bases, and 20 bases lay between the germline ends. The CDR3 covers 16 residues. The V gene's germline CDR1 is SGHRS and CDR2 YFSETQ. The CDR3 DNA reads TGCGCCAGCAGCCCGGTTCGGGGGCCGGGGAGCACTGAAGCTTTCTTT. Its protein is CASSPVRGPGSTEAFF. Combining the CDR3 with reference TRBV5-1 and TRBJ1-1 gives the whole variable domain KAGVTQTPRYLIKTRGQQVTLSCSPISGHRSVSWYQQTPGQGLQFLFEYFSETQRNKGNFPGRFSGRQFSNSRSEMNVSTLELGDSALYLCASSPVRGPGSTEAFFGQGTRLTVV.

This chain connects TRBV7-9 to TRBJ2-3; possible D gene TRBD1, 5 bases. CDR3 length: 15 residues. The germline V gene encodes CDR1 SEHNR and CDR2 FQNEAQ (reference sequence). Trimming shortened V by 3 bases and J by 4 bases, and 14 bases separated the two germline ends. The CDR3 nucleotides read TGTGCCAGCAGCTTCCCAGGGATCGGAGCAGATACGCAGTATTTT. This sequence encodes CASSFPGIGADTQYF.